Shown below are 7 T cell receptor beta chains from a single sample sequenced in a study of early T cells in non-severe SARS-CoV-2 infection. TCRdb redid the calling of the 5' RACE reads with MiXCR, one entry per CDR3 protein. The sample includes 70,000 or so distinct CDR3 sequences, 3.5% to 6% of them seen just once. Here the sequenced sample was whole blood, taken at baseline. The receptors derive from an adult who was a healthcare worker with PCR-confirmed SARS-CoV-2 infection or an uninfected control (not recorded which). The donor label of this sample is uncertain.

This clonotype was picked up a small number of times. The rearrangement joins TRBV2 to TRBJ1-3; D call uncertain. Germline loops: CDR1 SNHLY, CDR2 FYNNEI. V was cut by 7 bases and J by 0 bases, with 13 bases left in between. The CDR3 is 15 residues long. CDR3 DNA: TGTGCCAGCACCCCTCGCCCGGACTCTGGAAACACCATATATTTT. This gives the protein CASTPRPDSGNTIYF.

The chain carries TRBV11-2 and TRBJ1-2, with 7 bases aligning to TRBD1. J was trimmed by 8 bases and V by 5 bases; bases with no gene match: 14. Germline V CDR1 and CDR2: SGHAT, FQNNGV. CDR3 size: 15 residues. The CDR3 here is CASSLNPGQFPGYTF. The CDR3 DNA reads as TGTGCCAGCAGCCTTAACCCGGGACAGTTCCCGGGCTACACCTTC.

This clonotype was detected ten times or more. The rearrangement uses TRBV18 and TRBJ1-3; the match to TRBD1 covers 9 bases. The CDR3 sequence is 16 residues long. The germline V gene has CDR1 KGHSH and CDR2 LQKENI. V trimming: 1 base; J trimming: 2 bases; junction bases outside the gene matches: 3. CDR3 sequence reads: CASSPRTGEAGNTIYF. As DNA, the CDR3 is TGTGCCAGCTCACCACGGACAGGGGAGGCTGGAAACACCATATATTTT. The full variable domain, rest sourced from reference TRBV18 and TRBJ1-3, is NAGVMQNPRHLVRRRGQEARLRCSPMKGHSHVYWYRQLPEEGLKFMVYLQKENIIDESGMPKERFSAEFPKEGPSILRIQQVVRGDSAAYFCASSPRTGEAGNTIYFGEGSWLTVV.

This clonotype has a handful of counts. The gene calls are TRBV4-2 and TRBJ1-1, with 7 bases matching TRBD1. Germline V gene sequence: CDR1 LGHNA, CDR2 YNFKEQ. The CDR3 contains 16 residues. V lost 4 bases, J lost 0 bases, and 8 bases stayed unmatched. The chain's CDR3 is CASSPSGGGLNTEAFF. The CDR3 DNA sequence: TGTGCCAGCAGCCCCTCAGGGGGGGGATTGAACACTGAAGCTTTCTTT.

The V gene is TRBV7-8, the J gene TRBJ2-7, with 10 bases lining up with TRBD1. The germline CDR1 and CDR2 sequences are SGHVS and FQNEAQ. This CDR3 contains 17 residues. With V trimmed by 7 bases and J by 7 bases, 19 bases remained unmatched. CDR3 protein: CASTEGVFGTGAEEQYF. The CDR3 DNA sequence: TGTGCCAGCACCGAGGGGGTGTTTGGGACAGGGGCGGAAGAGCAGTACTTC.

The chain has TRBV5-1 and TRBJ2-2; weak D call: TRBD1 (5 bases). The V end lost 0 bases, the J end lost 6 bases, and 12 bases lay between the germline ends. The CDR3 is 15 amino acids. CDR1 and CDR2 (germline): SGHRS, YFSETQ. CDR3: CASSLDLQGPGELFF. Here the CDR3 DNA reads TGCGCCAGCAGCTTGGACTTGCAGGGCCCCGGGGAGCTGTTTTTT.

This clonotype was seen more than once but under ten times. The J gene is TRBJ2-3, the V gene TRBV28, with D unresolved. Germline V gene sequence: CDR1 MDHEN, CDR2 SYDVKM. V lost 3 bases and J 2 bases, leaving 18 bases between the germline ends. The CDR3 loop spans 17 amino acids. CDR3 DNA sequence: TGTGCCAGCAGTTTGCTATATGTTGGCAGCACCACAGATACGCAGTATTTT. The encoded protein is CASSLLYVGSTTDTQYF.